A single sample is the source of the 14 T cell receptor beta chains below, sequenced in a study of cytomegalovirus exposure and HLA in healthy donors. This PCR relied on a set of 60 Vbeta primers and 13 Jbeta primers. Sequencing was performed with immunoSEQ multiplex PCR; in TCRdb, only in-frame clones are kept and a portion is missing. The sample contains 170,000 or so clones, under 90% of which appear only once. The sequenced material came from PBMCs. The receptors were gathered from a man between 18 and 35 years old in good health and CMV-seronegative.

The chain carries TRBV5-1 and TRBJ2-5; D is unresolved. Germline CDR1 is SGHRS and CDR2 is YFSETQ. V was clipped by 0 bases and J by 0 bases, with 6 bases between them. CDR3 length equals 14 residues. The CDR3 coding sequence is TGCGCCAGCAGCTTGGGGGCGAACCAAGAGACCCAGTACTTC. It translates to CASSLGANQETQYF.

V usage is TRBV6-1 and J usage is TRBJ2-1, with D possibly being TRBD1 (6 bases). CDR3 length equals 14 residues. Trimming took 2 bases from V and 8 from J, leaving 13 bases between them. Germline V lookup: CDR1 MNHNS, CDR2 SASEGT. CDR3 residues: CASSELGQSYEQFF. The CDR3, as DNA: TGTGCCAGCAGTGAATTAGGACAGTCGTATGAGCAGTTCTTC.

The rearrangement joins TRBV7-9 to TRBJ2-1, with a weak D call TRBD2 (6 bases). The CDR3 is 13 residues long. Trimming pared 5 bases from V and 3 bases from J, leaving 8 bases between. CDR1 and CDR2 from the germline V gene are SEHNR and FQNEAQ (reference sequence). CDR3 region: CASSRGVYNEQFF. CDR3 nucleotides: TGTGCCAGCAGCCGCGGGGTCTACAATGAGCAGTTCTTC.

This rearrangement joins TRBV13 to TRBJ2-3, with 9 bases that match TRBD2. Losses at the gene ends were 5 bases for V and 5 bases for J; bases not matched to a gene: 8. The CDR3 contains 15 residues. Germline lookup yields CDR1 PRHDT and CDR2 FYEKMQ (reference sequence). CDR3 in amino acids: CASSARGGGVDTQYF. The CDR3, as DNA: TGTGCCAGCAGCGCTCGGGGCGGGGGGGTAGATACGCAGTATTTT.

The chain employs TRBV6-5 and TRBJ2-1; 8 nucleotides agree with TRBD2. This CDR3 contains 14 residues. The junction had 9 bases not matched to a gene; V was cut back by 6 bases and J by 8 bases. Germline CDR1 reads MNHEY; CDR2 reads SVGAGI. This chain's CDR3 is CASRDRGGGDEQFF. For the CDR3, the DNA is TGTGCCAGCAGGGATCGGGGGGGCGGAGATGAGCAGTTCTTC.

This chain uses TRBV27 with TRBJ2-3; TRBD1 agrees at 7 bases. This CDR3 region has 14 residues. Trimming took 2 bases from V and 2 from J; bases not matched to a gene: 1. Germline V gives CDR1 MNHEY, CDR2 SMNVEV (reference sequence). This chain's CDR3 is CASSLQGDTDTQYF. CDR3 nucleotides: TGTGCCAGCAGTTTACAGGGGGACACAGATACGCAGTATTTT.

This chain uses TRBV19 with TRBJ2-5; 8 nucleotides line up with TRBD1. Germline CDR1 and CDR2: LNHDA and SQIVND (reference sequence). The CDR3 has 13 residues. The V segment lost 3 bases and the J segment 3 bases; nucleotides outside the gene matches: 0. CDR3 region: CASSMTGEETQYF. CDR3 coding DNA: TGTGCCAGTAGTATGACAGGGGAAGAGACCCAGTACTTC.

The rearrangement uses TRBV28 and TRBJ2-7, with TRBD2 matching over 11 bases. Germline-derived CDR1 and CDR2 are MDHEN and SYDVKM. The CDR3 extends over 14 amino acids. Losses at the gene ends were 10 bases for V and 3 bases for J; bases not matched to a gene: 8. As DNA, the CDR3 is TGTGCCACCCTAGGTCTAGCGGGAGGCTACGAGCAGTACTTC. This translates into CATLGLAGGYEQYF.

A single count supports this clone. This chain links TRBV2 with TRBJ2-1; 13 positions match TRBD2. V dropped 7 bases and J dropped 7; count of bases not matched to a gene: 4. CDR1 SNHLY and CDR2 FYNNEI come from the germline V gene. This CDR3 comprises 14 residues. The CDR3 loop is CASIRTSGGNEQFF. The DNA for the CDR3 is TGTGCCAGCATCCGGACTAGCGGGGGAAATGAGCAGTTCTTC. The full variable domain, its missing parts supplied by reference TRBV2 and TRBJ2-1, is EPEVTQTPSHQVTQMGQEVILRCVPISNHLYFYWYRQILGQKVEFLVSFYNNEISEKSEIFDDQFSVERPDGSNFTLKIRSTKLEDSAMYFCASIRTSGGNEQFFGPGTRLTVL.

This clone appeared a few times. V and J are TRBV30 and TRBJ1-6; D is perhaps TRBD1 (5 bases). This CDR3 has 14 residues. Trimming took off 1 base at V and 8 bases at J, with 12 bases between the two ends. Germline CDR1 reads GTSNPN; CDR2 reads SVGIG (reference sequence). The CDR3 sequence: CAWSGGTRDSPLHF. CDR3 DNA: TGTGCCTGGAGTGGGGGCACGAGAGATTCACCCCTCCACTTT.

This sequence joins TRBV2 and TRBJ1-1, with a tentative D call TRBD1 (6 bases). Germline lookup yields CDR1 SNHLY and CDR2 FYNNEI. The CDR3 has 13 amino acids. Trimming left V 9 bases short and J 1 base short, with 12 bases between. The CDR3, as DNA: TGTGCCAGAGGAAGACAGGCGAACACTGAAGCTTTCTTT. Translating gives CARGRQANTEAFF.

The chain combines TRBV6-1 with TRBJ2-2; no clear D. The V and J ends lost 3 bases and 3 bases respectively, with 8 bases between them. This CDR3 contains 14 residues. Per germline, CDR1 MNHNS and CDR2 SASEGT. Here the CDR3 reads CASSEWQYTGELFF. The CDR3 coding sequence is TGTGCCAGCAGTGAGTGGCAGTACACCGGGGAGCTGTTTTTT.

This clone was seen only once. J is TRBJ2-7 and V is TRBV7-9; 9 bases match TRBD2. Germline V gives CDR1 SEHNR, CDR2 FQNEAQ (reference sequence). J was trimmed by 2 bases and V by 6 bases; bases with no gene match: 2. The CDR3 contains 13 residues. CDR3 sequence (DNA): TGTGCCAGCAGTCCTAGCGGGGCCTACGAGCAGTACTTC. It specifies CASSPSGAYEQYF.

The V and J genes are TRBV18 and TRBJ2-7, with 7 nucleotides matching TRBD1. The CDR3 runs 14 residues. The V segment lost 2 bases and the J segment 4 bases; nucleotides outside the gene matches: 5. The germline V gene encodes CDR1 KGHSH and CDR2 LQKENI. The CDR3 DNA reads as TGTGCCAGCTCACCAGGACAGGTGGTGTACGAGCAGTACTTC. It translates to CASSPGQVVYEQYF.